These 5 T cell receptor beta chains were all obtained from the same sample, sequenced in a study of Graves' ophthalmopathy and Graves' hyperthyroidism. RNA transcripts were the template, and TCR beta CDR3 regions were amplified from them. The library came from an HTBI-primed first-round RT-PCR and a second-round multiplex PCR. TCRdb ran MiXCR on the multiplex PCR reads and lists one entry per CDR3 protein. Counted here are 600,000 to 950,000 distinct CDR3 sequences, around 40% occurring once; the ten biggest clones make up around 40%. The sequenced sample was peripheral blood. The receptor source for this set is an adult man with Graves' ophthalmopathy.

The chain combines TRBV6-5 with TRBJ1-4; 8 bases align to TRBD1. This CDR3 region has 16 residues. Trimming removed 4 bases from V and 2 bases from J; junction bases left unmatched: 6. From germline, CDR1 is MNHEY and CDR2 SVGAGI. CDR3 nucleotide sequence: TGTGCCAGCAGTTTGAACAGGGGGTACACTAATGAAAAACTGTTTTTT. Translated, it gives CASSLNRGYTNEKLFF.

Worth noting for this clonotype: One end of the junction varies from germline; a read error may be responsible. The J gene is TRBJ1-1, the V gene TRBV7-3; D possibly corresponds to TRBD1 (6 bases). Germline CDR1 SGHTA, CDR2 FQGTGA. The CDR3 covers 15 residues. CDR3 DNA: TGCGCCAGCAGCCAGGCTATGAGACAGGACACTGAAGCTTTCTTT. It codes for CASSQAMRQDTEAFF.

Only a few counts were recorded for this clonotype. The chain couples TRBV2 to TRBJ1-5, with TRBD1 as a possible D gene (6 bases). V lost 5 bases and J lost 3, with 17 bases in between. CDR1 SNHLY and CDR2 FYNNEI come from the germline V gene. The CDR3 totals 16 residues. The CDR3 loop is CASSSLWDKNNQPQHF. The CDR3 DNA follows: TGTGCCAGCAGTTCCCTTTGGGACAAGAACAATCAGCCCCAGCATTTT. The whole variable domain, filled in from reference TRBV2 and TRBJ1-5, reads EPEVTQTPSHQVTQMGQEVILRCVPISNHLYFYWYRQILGQKVEFLVSFYNNEISEKSEIFDDQFSVERPDGSNFTLKIRSTKLEDSAMYFCASSSLWDKNNQPQHFGDGTRLSIL.

J is TRBJ1-2 and V is TRBV2, with D perhaps TRBD1 (6 bases). The CDR3 runs to 15 residues. With 6 bases removed from V and 4 bases from J, the gap between germline ends came to 18 bases. CDR1 SNHLY and CDR2 FYNNEI come from the germline V gene. CDR3 amino acids: CASSTKQGVGYGYTF. The CDR3, as DNA: TGTGCCAGCAGCACAAAACAGGGTGTGGGCTATGGCTACACCTTC.

This rearrangement joins TRBV7-2 to TRBJ2-7; perhaps TRBD2 as D (5 bases). V was pared by 2 bases and J by 5 bases, with 13 bases between. CDR1 is SGHTA, CDR2 FQGNSA, per germline. The CDR3 totals 14 residues. The CDR3 sequence is CASSLLTTTDEQYF. Here the CDR3 DNA reads TGTGCCAGCAGCTTACTGACTACAACCGACGAGCAGTACTTC.